This note documents a single T cell receptor (beta chain) sequence. What it recognizes is unknown. The data stem from a study of cytomegalovirus exposure and HLA in healthy donors. This CDR3 comprises 16 residues. The V and J ends lost 5 bases and 3 bases respectively, with 19 bases between them. Per germline, CDR1 SGHTA and CDR2 FQGNSA. It was with 60 Vbeta and 13 Jbeta primers that the PCR ran. Produced via immunoSEQ multiplex PCR; TCRdb's table is partial and in-frame only. The sample shows roughly 110,000 clones, 81% of them seen only once. Notes on the study in general: Clonal expansion, a later analysis showed, was greater in HLA-associated TCR beta chains than in equally common others. It is likely that the observed cluster of highly shared sequence variants was a sequencing artifact. With DRB1 most and HLA-C fewest, TCR association rates differed between HLA loci in a later analysis. Per a prior analysis, the majority of TCR beta V segments were productive roughly 87% or roughly 30% of the time.

Sequenced input: PBMCs. The rearrangement uses TRBV7-2 and TRBJ1-1, with D possibly matching TRBD1 (6 bases). The receptor was isolated from a young man in good health and CMV-seronegative. CDR3 in DNA: TGTGCCAGCAGCCGAGACGTCCAGGGGCCTTACACTGAAGCTTTCTTT. This codes for CASSRDVQGPYTEAFF.